This T cell receptor (beta chain) emerged from a study of T cell responses to AZD1222 COVID-19 vaccine. About the research overall: Second-dose timings of about 4 or about 12 weeks were pooled. Study-level findings and limits: Clonal diversity may have been underestimated in mostly white British donors. Of the AZD1222 recipients, only 5 to 7 were seropositive at baseline. Sampling captured repertoires only after the peak T cell response.

As to this clone: Antigen specificity is unknown.

This CDR3 is built from 14 residues. The ends were cut back, 4 bases at V and 3 bases at J, with 13 bases in the middle. The germline gives CDR1 SGDLS, CDR2 YYNGEE. Assay: immunoSEQ multiplex PCR; the TCRdb copy retains only in-frame clones and omits some. The profile covers under 150,000 clones, with roughly 91% appearing a single time and around 4.7% taken by the ten largest. The sequence derives from an adult in good health. Sequencing was performed on peripheral blood, taken on day 0 of AZD1222 vaccination. The chain has TRBV9 and TRBJ2-5; D remains unclear. This CDR3 reads CASSTPDLKETQYF. CDR3 coding DNA: TGTGCCAGCAGCACCCCCGACCTAAAAGAGACCCAGTACTTC.